This T cell receptor beta chain was captured by sequencing in a study of monozygotic twins with inflammatory bowel disease. Broader study findings: IBD-affected twins scored below their healthy co-twins in TCRbeta diversity (inverse Simpson).

CDR1 and CDR2 from the germline V gene are MNHNY and SVGAGI (reference sequence). CDR3 length: 14 residues. TCRdb reprocessed the 5' RACE reads, with one entry per CDR3 protein and no DNA. Listed are about 210,000 distinct CDR3 sequences; 1.6% falls within the top ten. To note about this clonotype: Its cognate antigen is unknown.

The clonotype originates from a human donor with ulcerative colitis or Crohn's disease, or a healthy co-twin of an affected twin (not recorded which). The chain uses TRBV6-6 and TRBJ1-1; TCRdb's assignment of TRBD1 cannot be checked, as there is no DNA. Sequencing was done on a sample of blood. The CDR3 here is CASSYKQGDTEAFF.